A selection of T cell receptor beta chains follows, all from one sample in a study of blood T cell repertoires in COVID-19. Sequencing used immunoSEQ multiplex PCR; TCRdb keeps in-frame clones, though not all of them. The sample has some 120,000 clones, around 85% seen once. Sequenced input: peripheral blood. The receptors stem from a woman in her 50s with acute or convalescent COVID-19. The CDR3 runs from the conserved cysteine through the conserved F or W. D genes are given only for firm matches. Rows give clone size only sometimes, using once, few, many, or a class for an expanded clone.

J,size,V,D,CDR3,DNA
TRBJ2-1,-,TRBV20-1,-,CSASESGSLGSNEQFF,TGCAGTGCTAGTGAGAGCGGGTCATTAGGTAGCAATGAGCAGTTCTTC
TRBJ2-5,-,TRBV5-4,TRBD1,CASSQRQGQETQYF,TGTGCCAGCAGCCAAAGACAGGGACAAGAGACCCAGTACTTC
TRBJ1-3,-,TRBV12-3/TRBV12-4,-,CASRDSANTIYF,TGTGCCAGCAGAGACAGCGCGAACACCATATATTTT
TRBJ2-2,-,TRBV2,-,CASNSGRGIGELFF,TGTGCCAGCAACTCCGGAAGGGGAATCGGGGAGCTGTTTTTT
TRBJ1-5,-,TRBV7-8,-,CASSLSSTSNQPQHF,TGTGCCAGCAGCTTGAGTTCAACCAGCAATCAGCCCCAGCATTTT
TRBJ1-2,-,TRBV9,-,CASSVATNYGYTF,TGTGCCAGCAGCGTAGCTACCAACTATGGCTACACCTTC
TRBJ1-1,-,TRBV9,-,CASSVVAGVAFF,TGTGCCAGCAGCGTAGTCGCAGGGGTGGCTTTCTTT
TRBJ2-7,-,TRBV18,TRBD1,CASSLHTPGQGSYEQYF,TGTGCCAGCTCACTCCATACCCCGGGACAGGGGTCCTACGAGCAGTACTTC
TRBJ2-2,-,TRBV11-2,TRBD2,CASSSLAGTGELFF,TGTGCCAGCAGCTCTCTAGCGGGCACCGGGGAGCTGTTTTTT
TRBJ1-2,-,TRBV7-8,-,CASSLQGQDYGYTF,TGTGCCAGCAGCCTACAGGGCCAGGACTATGGCTACACCTTC
TRBJ2-1,once,TRBV5-8,TRBD1,CASPATPSGQYNEQFF,TGTGCCAGCCCCGCTACTCCTTCGGGACAGTACAATGAGCAGTTCTTC
TRBJ1-2,-,TRBV6-5,-,CASTPDIRNYGYTF,TGTGCCAGCACCCCGGACATAAGAAACTATGGCTACACCTTC
TRBJ2-7,once,TRBV5-1,TRBD1,CASSFGQTGVSYEQYF,TGCGCCAGCAGCTTTGGGCAAACAGGGGTTTCCTACGAGCAGTACTTC
TRBJ1-2,-,TRBV5-6,-,CASSLFKGDYGYTF,TGTGCCAGCAGCTTGTTCAAGGGGGACTATGGCTACACCTTC
TRBJ2-3,-,TRBV11-3,TRBD2,CASSLVGGGADTQYF,TGTGCCAGCAGCTTAGTCGGTGGGGGGGCAGATACGCAGTATTTT
TRBJ1-3,-,TRBV7-2,-,CASSLSGGSGNTIYF,TGTGCCAGCAGCTTATCGGGGGGCTCTGGAAACACCATATATTTT
TRBJ1-6,-,TRBV20-1,-,CSASSSDSPLHF,TGCAGTGCTAGTTCTTCCGATTCACCCCTCCACTTT
TRBJ2-1,-,TRBV6-2/TRBV6-3,TRBD1,CASSYRRDRVNEQFF,TGTGCCAGCAGTTACCGCCGAGACAGGGTGAATGAGCAGTTCTTC
TRBJ1-1,-,TRBV29-1,-,CSVEDRHREAFF,TGCAGCGTTGAAGATCGGCACAGGGAAGCTTTCTTT
TRBJ1-5,-,TRBV2,-,CASSEDTYRVAIQPQHF,TGTGCCAGCAGTGAAGATACCTACAGGGTAGCAATTCAGCCCCAGCATTTT
TRBJ1-4,-,TRBV5-1,TRBD1,CASSSDNRGEKLFF,TGCGCCAGCAGCTCGGACAACAGGGGGGAAAAACTGTTTTTT
TRBJ1-5,-,TRBV18,-,CASSTPTGDSNQPQHF,TGTGCCAGCTCAACCCCGACAGGCGATAGCAATCAGCCCCAGCATTTT
TRBJ1-1,-,TRBV5-1,TRBD1,CASSTRTGDTEAFF,TGCGCCAGCAGCACCCGAACAGGGGACACTGAAGCTTTCTTT
TRBJ2-7,-,TRBV4-1,TRBD1,CASSHPGQAAYEQYF,TGCGCCAGCAGCCATCCGGGACAGGCAGCCTACGAGCAGTACTTC
TRBJ1-2,-,TRBV11-2,-,CASSLGSTDFYGYTF,TGTGCCAGCAGCTTAGGGAGTACGGACTTCTATGGCTACACCTTC
TRBJ2-7,-,TRBV6-5,TRBD1,CASSYSGQGPYEQYF,TGTGCCAGCAGTTACTCGGGACAGGGCCCCTACGAGCAGTACTTC
TRBJ2-5,-,TRBV19,TRBD2,CASSGTSGGETQYF,TGTGCCAGTAGTGGGACTAGCGGGGGTGAGACCCAGTACTTC
TRBJ1-1,-,TRBV5-5,-,CASSFSDNLNTEAFF,TGTGCCAGCAGCTTCTCGGACAACCTGAACACTGAAGCTTTCTTT
TRBJ2-7,-,TRBV5-5,TRBD1,CASSSGPGGEGYEQYF,TGTGCCAGCAGCTCGGGGCCAGGGGGCGAAGGCTACGAGCAGTACTTC
TRBJ1-2,few,TRBV5-1,-,CASSPQGRENYGYTF,TGCGCCAGCAGCCCCCAGGGCAGGGAAAACTATGGCTACACCTTC
TRBJ1-1,-,TRBV9,-,CASSPRTANTEAFF,TGTGCCAGCAGCCCCCGGACAGCCAACACTGAAGCTTTCTTT
TRBJ1-2,-,TRBV3-1/TRBV3-2,-,CASSPAGRAGYGYTF,TGTGCCAGCAGCCCCGCAGGGAGGGCGGGCTATGGCTACACCTTC
TRBJ2-3,-,TRBV27,TRBD1,CASSPGQGADTQYF,TGTGCCAGCAGCCCGGGACAGGGGGCAGATACGCAGTATTTT
TRBJ1-6,-,TRBV2,-,CASKSRDTGNSPLHF,TGTGCCAGCAAGTCCCGGGATACCGGTAATTCACCCCTCCACTTT
TRBJ2-1,-,TRBV14,TRBD2,CASSQTSGGNEQFF,TGTGCCAGCAGCCAGACTAGCGGGGGAAATGAGCAGTTCTTC
TRBJ2-5,few,TRBV5-1,-,CASSPLGGVRETQYF,TGCGCCAGCAGCCCTTTAGGGGGGGTCCGGGAGACCCAGTACTTC
TRBJ2-1,once,TRBV24-1,TRBD1,CATSDGSGQAYNEQFF,TGTGCCACCAGTGATGGATCGGGACAGGCCTACAATGAGCAGTTCTTC
TRBJ1-5,-,TRBV27,-,CASSLDQGIGQPQHF,TGTGCCAGCAGTTTAGATCAGGGGATCGGCCAGCCCCAGCATTTT
TRBJ1-6,-,TRBV6-5,-,CASSPTTQLPLHF,TGTGCCAGCAGTCCTACTACTCAACTTCCCCTCCACTTT
TRBJ1-1,-,TRBV5-5,-,CASSFGQTNTEAFF,TGTGCCAGCAGCTTCGGACAGACGAACACTGAAGCTTTCTTT
TRBJ1-5,-,TRBV5-6,-,CASSPWGGNQPQHF,TGTGCCAGCAGCCCTTGGGGGGGAAATCAGCCCCAGCATTTT
TRBJ2-1,few,TRBV10-2,TRBD1,CASRDRGSYNEQFF,TGCGCCAGCCGAGACAGGGGTTCCTACAATGAGCAGTTCTTC